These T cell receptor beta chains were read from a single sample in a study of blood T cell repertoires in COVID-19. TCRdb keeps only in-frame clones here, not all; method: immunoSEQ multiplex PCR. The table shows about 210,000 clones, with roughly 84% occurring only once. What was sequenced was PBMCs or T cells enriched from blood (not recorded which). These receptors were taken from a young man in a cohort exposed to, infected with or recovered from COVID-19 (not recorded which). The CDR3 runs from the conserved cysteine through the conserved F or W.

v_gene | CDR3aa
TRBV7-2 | CASSLGGRGRQPQHF
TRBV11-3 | CASSLGGQRTGELFF
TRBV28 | CASSFLGGNQPQHF
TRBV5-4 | CASSLPGQKETQYF
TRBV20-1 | CSAPSFHEQFF
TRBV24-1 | CATSATGKYSGELFF
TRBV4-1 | CASSHGRIAKTYEQYF
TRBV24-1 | CATSDLSQGGNQPQHF
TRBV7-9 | CASSFDPPGSPLHF
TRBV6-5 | CASSRQEKQYF
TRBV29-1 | CSVGRLAGANEQYF
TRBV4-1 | CASSQAEAGTEFF
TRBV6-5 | CASSYSRTGGYEQYF
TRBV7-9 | CASSSRVPSSYEQYF
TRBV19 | CASSPGTPGTQYF
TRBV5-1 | CASSLYRPGLEHHEQYF
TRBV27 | CASSVTPGQNQPQHF
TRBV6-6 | CASTSPDREHYEQYF
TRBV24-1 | CATSDFRGAAGELFF
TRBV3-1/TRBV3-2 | CASSPRGRLAGDRLRYF
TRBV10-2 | CASSVVGLHRDGELFF
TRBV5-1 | CASSPGWGMNTEAFF
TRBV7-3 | CASSSTGGFDTEAFF
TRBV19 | CASSMVGPGGHYGYTF
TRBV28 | CASRPGTGASYEQYF
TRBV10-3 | CAISGGSGSYEQYF
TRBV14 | CASSPVQGPGSPLHF
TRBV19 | CASGLGGVGLDTQYF
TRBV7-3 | CASSSDFGTQYF
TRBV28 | CASSFFSLEDSEQYF
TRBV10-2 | CASSVHIREYQPQHF
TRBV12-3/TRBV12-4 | CASSPFYYDYTF
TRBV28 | CASRNFGGELFF
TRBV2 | CASSAEGNYGYTF
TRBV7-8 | CASSHSRGTGLSGANVLTF
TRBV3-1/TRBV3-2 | CASRRTSGHDTQYF
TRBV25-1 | CASSEVKNSPLHF
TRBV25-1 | CASREVGSPLHF
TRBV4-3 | CASSVSGTSTDTQYF
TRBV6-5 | CASSLSGTGAREQYF
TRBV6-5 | CASSYERLNTGELFF